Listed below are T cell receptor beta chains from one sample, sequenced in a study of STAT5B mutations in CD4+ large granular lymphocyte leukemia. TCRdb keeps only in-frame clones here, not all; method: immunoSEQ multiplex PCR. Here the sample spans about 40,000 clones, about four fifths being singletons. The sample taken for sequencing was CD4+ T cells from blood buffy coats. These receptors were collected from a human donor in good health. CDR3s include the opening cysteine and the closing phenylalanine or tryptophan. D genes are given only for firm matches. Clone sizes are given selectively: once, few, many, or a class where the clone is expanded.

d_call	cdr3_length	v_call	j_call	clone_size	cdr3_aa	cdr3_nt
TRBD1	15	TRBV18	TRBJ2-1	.	CASSPAGTGTDEQFF	TGTGCCAGCTCACCGGCCGGGACAGGGACCGATGAGCAGTTCTTC
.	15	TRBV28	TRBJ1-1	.	CASSFYGDLNTEAFF	TGTGCCAGCAGTTTTTACGGAGACCTTAACACTGAAGCTTTCTTT
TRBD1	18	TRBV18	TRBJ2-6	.	CASSPRTGGGSGANVLTF	TGTGCCAGCTCACCGAGGACAGGGGGTGGCTCTGGGGCCAACGTCCTGACTTTC
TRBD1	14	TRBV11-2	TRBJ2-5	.	CASSLQDREETQYF	TGTGCCAGCAGCTTACAGGACAGGGAAGAGACCCAGTACTTC
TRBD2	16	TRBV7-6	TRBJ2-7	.	CASSLGPGGGSYEQYF	TGTGCCAGCAGCTTAGGTCCGGGAGGGGGGTCCTACGAGCAGTACTTC
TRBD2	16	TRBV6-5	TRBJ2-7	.	CASSLGLAGVAYEQYF	TGTGCCAGCAGTTTAGGACTAGCGGGGGTGGCCTACGAGCAGTACTTC
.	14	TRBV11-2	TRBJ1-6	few	CASSIQVYNSPLHF	TGTGCCAGCAGCATACAGGTTTATAATTCACCCCTCCACTTT
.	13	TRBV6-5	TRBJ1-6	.	CASTGRVNSPLHF	TGTGCCAGCACGGGCAGGGTGAATTCACCCCTCCACTTT
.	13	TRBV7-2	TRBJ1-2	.	CASSLGVEFGYTF	TGTGCCAGCAGCTTAGGTGTGGAATTTGGCTACACCTTC
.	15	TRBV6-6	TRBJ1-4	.	CASRPGGLVLEKLFF	TGTGCCAGCAGGCCCGGGGGGCTGGTGCTTGAAAAACTGTTTTTT
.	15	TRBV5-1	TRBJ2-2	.	CASTKTATNTGELFF	TGCGCCAGCACTAAGACAGCGACGAACACCGGGGAGCTGTTTTTT
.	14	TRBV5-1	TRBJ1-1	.	CASSLVGGGTEAFF	TGCGCCAGCAGCTTGGTCGGGGGGGGTACTGAAGCTTTCTTT
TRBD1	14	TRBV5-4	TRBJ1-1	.	CASSWDRENTEAFF	TGTGCCAGCAGCTGGGACAGGGAGAACACTGAAGCTTTCTTT
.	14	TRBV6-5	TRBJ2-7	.	CASSYTGGFYEQYF	TGTGCCAGCAGTTACACCGGGGGATTTTACGAGCAGTACTTC
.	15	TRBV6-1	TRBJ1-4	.	CASSEGRGLNEKLFF	TGTGCCAGCAGTGAAGGACGGGGCCTGAATGAAAAACTGTTTTTT
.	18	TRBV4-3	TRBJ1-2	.	CASSQEGVGSPGNYGYTF	TGCGCCAGCAGCCAAGAGGGCGTAGGCTCCCCCGGGAACTATGGCTACACCTTC
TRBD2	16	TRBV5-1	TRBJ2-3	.	CASSRSSGATTDTQYF	TGCGCCAGCAGCAGATCTAGCGGCGCGACGACAGATACGCAGTATTTT
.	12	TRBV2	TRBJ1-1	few	CASSSRRTEAFF	TGTGCCAGCAGTTCCCGTCGCACTGAAGCTTTCTTT
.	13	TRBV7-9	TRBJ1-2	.	CASSFAGPRSYTF	TGTGCCAGCAGCTTTGCGGGACCCCGATCATACACCTTC
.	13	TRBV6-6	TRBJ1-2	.	CASTLWTSDGYTF	TGTGCCAGCACACTCTGGACATCGGATGGCTACACCTTC